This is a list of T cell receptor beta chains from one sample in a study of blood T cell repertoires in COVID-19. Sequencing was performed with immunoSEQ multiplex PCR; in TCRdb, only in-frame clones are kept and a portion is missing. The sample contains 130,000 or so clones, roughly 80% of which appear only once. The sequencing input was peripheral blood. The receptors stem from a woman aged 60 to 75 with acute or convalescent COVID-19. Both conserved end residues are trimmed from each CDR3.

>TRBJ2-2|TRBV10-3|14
AIGVGRATNTGELF
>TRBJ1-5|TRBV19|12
ASNPRGGNQPQH
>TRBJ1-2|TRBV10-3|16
AISELTGGGGFDYGYT
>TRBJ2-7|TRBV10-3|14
AISESGGPQEDEQY
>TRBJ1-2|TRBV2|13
ASLMYREGNYGYT
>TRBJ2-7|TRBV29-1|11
SVGSGGPYEQY
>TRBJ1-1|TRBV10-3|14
ASRGNPESMNTEAF
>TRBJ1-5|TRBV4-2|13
ASSQGGTSHQPQH
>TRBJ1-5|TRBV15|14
ATSRSGQGNSQPQH
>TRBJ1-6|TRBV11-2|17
ASSLVGQGAIIYNSPLH
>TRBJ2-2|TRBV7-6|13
ASSPQGTNTGELF
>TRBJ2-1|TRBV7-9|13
ASSRYRGIYNEQF
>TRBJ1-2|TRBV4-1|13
ASSQDPGQGYGYT
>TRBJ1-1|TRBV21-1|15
ASSRPQGRGTNTEAF
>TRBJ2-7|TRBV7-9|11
ASSPGQGLPGY
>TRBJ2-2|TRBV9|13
ASSVAVGQTGELF
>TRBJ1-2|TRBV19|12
ASTLTGRFYGYT
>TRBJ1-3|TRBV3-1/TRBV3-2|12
ASSPGTLQNTIY
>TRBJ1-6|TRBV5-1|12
ASTMGGGYSPLH
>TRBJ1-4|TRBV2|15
ASNFKGPGQGNEKLF
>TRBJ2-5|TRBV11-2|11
ASSLGARETQY
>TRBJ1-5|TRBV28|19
ASSSGTGKRGIIGSNQPQH
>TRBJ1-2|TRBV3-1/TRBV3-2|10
ASSQGIRGYT